This TCR beta chain was sequenced in a study of blood T cell repertoires in COVID-19. Study summary: Collection of acute and convalescent COVID-19 samples took place in the United States, Italy and Spain. PBMCs, B-cell-depleted T cells, or T cells provided the cDNA or gDNA that made up the material.

Authors' analysis steps: Nucleated cell number was recorded as an estimate derived from reference gene primer amplification. TCRdb keeps only in-frame clones here, not all; method: immunoSEQ multiplex PCR. V, J and clone size are those of that table, while D and trimming were read from the DNA. In the table there are about 150,000 clones, roughly 87% of which are singletons. Germline CDR1 reads SGHRS; CDR2 reads YFSETQ. J gave up 6 bases and V 4 bases, and 10 bases lay outside the gene matches. The CDR3 extends over 16 amino acids. People in the exposed group encountered a COVID-19 case within 2 weeks before entering the study.

The chain combines TRBV5-1 with TRBJ2-2; 9 bases align to TRBD2. The receptor was isolated from a woman aged 40 to 50 who had been exposed to COVID-19. The specimen was PBMCs or T cells enriched from blood (not recorded which). CDR3 coding DNA: TGCGCCAGCAGCGAGTCTAGCGGGATAAACGCCGGGGAGCTGTTTTTT. As protein: CASSESSGINAGELFF.